This TCR beta chain was observed in a study of shared clonotypes between healthy human individuals. Findings of the study overall: Estimated richness values were generally larger in naive subsets than in memory subsets. Sharing across four donors was highest in naive CD4 (around 5%) and lowest in memory CD8 (roughly 0.4%).

Terminally differentiated effector memory CD45RA+ cells were excluded by CCR7 positive selection of CD45RO-negative cells. The study drew all its donors from Caucasian adults living in Nashville, Tennessee. The assay ran at deep level. Measured with immunoSEQ multiplex PCR; TCRdb has only the in-frame clones, and not every one. The sample lists about 2.1 million clones; approximately 94% were seen once. The CDR3 totals 14 residues. Germline V lookup: CDR1 MNHEY, CDR2 SVGAGI. Between the trimmed V and J ends, which lost 2 bases and 0 bases, there was a span of 8 bases. On this clone itself: Its specificity is not known. Other DNA sequences of this sample code for an identical CDR3.

The chain carries TRBV6-5 and TRBJ2-7, with D tentatively TRBD1 or TRBD2 (5 bases each). The specimen was naive CD8+ T cells from PBMCs. This receptor was identified in a man younger than 35 in good health. Some clones in this sample may be carry-over from other donors' samples. The CDR3 bases are TGTGCCAGCAGTTACGGGGGTGCCTCCTACGAGCAGTACTTC. Translation: CASSYGGASYEQYF.